The 10 T cell receptor beta chains below come from one sample, sequenced in a study of T cell changes during pregnancy in multiple sclerosis. TCRdb's table, derived via immunoSEQ multiplex PCR, lists solely in-frame clones and lacks some. The sample contains tens of thousands of clones, approximately 91% of which appear only once. The source was peripheral blood, collected in the third trimester of pregnancy. Receptor source: a female donor with multiple sclerosis, enrolled in a pregnancy study.

The chain has TRBV18 and TRBJ2-1, with D possibly matching TRBD1 (5 bases). This CDR3 region has 13 residues. The V gene lost 6 bases and the J gene lost 6 bases, with 12 bases spanning the gap. Germline values: CDR1 KGHSH, CDR2 LQKENI. This chain's CDR3 is CASSLIGANEQFF. The CDR3, as DNA: TGTGCCAGCTCCCTAATAGGGGCCAATGAGCAGTTCTTC.

The V and J genes are TRBV5-4 and TRBJ1-2, with TRBD1 as a possible D gene (6 bases). The CDR3 length is 16 residues. The V gene lost 4 bases and the J gene lost 1 base, with 17 bases spanning the gap. Germline V lookup: CDR1 SGHNT, CDR2 YYREEE (reference sequence). CDR3 DNA: TGTGCCAGCAGCCCCCGACAAGGGGGTTATAACTATGGCTACACCTTC. It is translated as CASSPRQGGYNYGYTF.

The chain carries TRBV4-1 and TRBJ2-5; a weak D match, TRBD1 (6 bases). The CDR3 totals 15 residues. With 4 bases removed from V and 3 bases from J, the gap between germline ends came to 15 bases. Germline CDR1 is MGHRA and CDR2 is YSYEKL. The CDR3 here is CASSPLMRTEETQYF. The CDR3 region has the DNA TGCGCCAGCAGCCCCCTTATGAGGACAGAAGAGACCCAGTACTTC.

This clone showed up just a few times. This chain joins TRBV28 and TRBJ1-1; TRBD1 is a possible D gene (5 bases). The germline V gene encodes CDR1 MDHEN and CDR2 SYDVKM. V gave up 5 bases and J gave up 5 bases, with 15 bases separating them. The CDR3 covers 14 residues. This CDR3 reads CASSPGTPLTEAFF. The DNA for the CDR3 is TGTGCCAGCAGTCCGGGGACTCCCTTAACTGAAGCTTTCTTT.

V gene TRBV7-9 combines with J gene TRBJ2-1, with no clear D. The CDR3 length is 15 residues. Germline V lookup: CDR1 SEHNR, CDR2 FQNEAQ (reference sequence). The V gene lost 1 base and the J gene lost 2 bases, with 9 bases spanning the gap. This CDR3 is CASSLVQDTYNEQFF. CDR3 bases: TGTGCCAGCAGCTTAGTCCAGGATACCTACAATGAGCAGTTCTTC.

The J gene is TRBJ1-1, the V gene TRBV5-1; D gene unclear. Trimming shortened V by 1 base and J by 0 bases, and 13 bases separated the two germline ends. CDR1 and CDR2 (germline): SGHRS, YFSETQ. The CDR3 extends over 16 amino acids. In DNA form, the CDR3 reads TGCGCCAGCAGCTTGAGCGGCAGCCCAATGAACACTGAAGCTTTCTTT. This translates into CASSLSGSPMNTEAFF.

The J gene is TRBJ1-6, the V gene TRBV5-6; maybe TRBD1 (5 bases). In germline, CDR1 is SGHDT, CDR2 YYEEEE. This CDR3 comprises 15 residues. The germline V and J ends were trimmed by 6 bases and 8 bases, with 18 bases remaining between them. The CDR3 DNA reads TGTGCCAGCACCTCCTGGAGGGGCAGCGATTCACCCCTCCACTTT. Protein: CASTSWRGSDSPLHF.

The rearrangement joins TRBV6-5 to TRBJ1-1; TRBD1 is a possible D gene (5 bases). The germline V gene has CDR1 MNHEY and CDR2 SVGAGI. Trimming shortened V by 7 bases and J by 1 base, and 13 bases separated the two germline ends. This CDR3 is built from 14 residues. This CDR3 is CASTSGDGNTEAFF. In DNA form, the CDR3 reads TGTGCCAGCACCTCGGGGGACGGGAACACTGAAGCTTTCTTT.

This chain joins TRBV5-1 and TRBJ1-4; 7 positions agree with TRBD1. The CDR3 consists of 15 residues. Trimming cost V 0 bases and J 6 bases; bases outside gene matches: 5. Germline V gives CDR1 SGHRS, CDR2 YFSETQ. Written as DNA, the CDR3 is TGCGCCAGCAGCTTGGAGGGACAGTACCATGAAAAACTGTTTTTT. This encodes CASSLEGQYHEKLFF.

The chain joins TRBV5-1 to TRBJ2-5; D not certain. CDR3 length equals 15 residues. V lost 7 bases to trimming and J lost 5 bases, with 21 bases between them. Looked up from germline, CDR1 is SGHRS and CDR2 is YFSETQ. The CDR3 sequence is CASGIGDAVVETQYF. CDR3 DNA sequence: TGCGCCAGCGGAATCGGAGACGCGGTGGTGGAGACCCAGTACTTC. The full variable domain, in which reference TRBV5-1 and TRBJ2-5 provide the parts outside the CDR3, is KAGVTQTPRYLIKTRGQQVTLSCSPISGHRSVSWYQQTPGQGLQFLFEYFSETQRNKGNFPGRFSGRQFSNSRSEMNVSTLELGDSALYLCASGIGDAVVETQYFGPGTRLLVL.